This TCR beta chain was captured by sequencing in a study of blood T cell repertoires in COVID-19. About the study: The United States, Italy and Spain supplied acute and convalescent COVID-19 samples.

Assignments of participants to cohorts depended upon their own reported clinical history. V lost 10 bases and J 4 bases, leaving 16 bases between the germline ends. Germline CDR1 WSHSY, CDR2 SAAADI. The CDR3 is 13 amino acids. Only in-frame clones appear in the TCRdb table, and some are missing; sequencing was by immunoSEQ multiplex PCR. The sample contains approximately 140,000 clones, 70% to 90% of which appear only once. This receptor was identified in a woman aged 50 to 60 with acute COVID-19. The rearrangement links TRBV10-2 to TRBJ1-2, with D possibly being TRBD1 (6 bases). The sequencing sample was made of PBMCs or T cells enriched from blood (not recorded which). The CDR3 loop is CATLGGGLYGYTF. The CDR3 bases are TGCGCCACCTTAGGGGGGGGGCTCTATGGCTACACCTTC.